This TCR beta chain derives from a study of cytomegalovirus exposure and HLA in healthy donors. Concerning this clone: Its antigen is unknown.

Whole-study results and caveats: Analysis was carried out at a later point, and it linked a missense DCLRE1C variant to TCR beta V- and J-gene trimming. Researchers had no immune exposure information except CMV serostatus available.

Germline CDR1 and CDR2: MGHDK and SYGVNS. The CDR3 is made up of 15 amino acids. The germline V and J ends were trimmed by 2 bases and 4 bases, with 14 bases remaining between them. The PCR was carried out with 60 Vbeta primers and 13 Jbeta primers. Repertoires were generated with immunoSEQ multiplex PCR, while TCRdb's copy carries only in-frame clones and drops some. This table has about 84,000 clones, around four fifths appearing once. Though nominally healthy at sampling, donors likely had unrecorded immune exposures. V usage is TRBV25-1 and J usage is TRBJ2-5, with a possible D match to TRBD2 (6 bases). The clonotype comes from a male donor in good health and CMV-seropositive. The material sequenced was PBMCs. The CDR3, as DNA: TGTGCCAGCAGTGAAGCTCGGCAGGGAGGAGAGACCCAGTACTTC. This codes for CASSEARQGGETQYF.